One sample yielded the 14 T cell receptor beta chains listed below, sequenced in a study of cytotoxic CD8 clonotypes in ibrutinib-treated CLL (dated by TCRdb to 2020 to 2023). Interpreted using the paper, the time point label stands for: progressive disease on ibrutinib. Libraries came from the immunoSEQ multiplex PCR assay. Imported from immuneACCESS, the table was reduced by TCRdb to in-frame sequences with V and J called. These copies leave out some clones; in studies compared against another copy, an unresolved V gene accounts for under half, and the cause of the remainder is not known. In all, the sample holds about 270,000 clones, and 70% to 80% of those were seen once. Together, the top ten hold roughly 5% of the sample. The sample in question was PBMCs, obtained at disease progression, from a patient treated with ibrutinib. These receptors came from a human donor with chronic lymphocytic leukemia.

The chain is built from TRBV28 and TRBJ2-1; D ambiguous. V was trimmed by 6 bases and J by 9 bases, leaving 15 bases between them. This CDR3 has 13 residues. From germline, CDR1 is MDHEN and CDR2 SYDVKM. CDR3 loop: CASRFPPGSEQFF. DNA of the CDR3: TGTGCCAGCAGGTTTCCTCCTGGAAGTGAGCAGTTCTTC.

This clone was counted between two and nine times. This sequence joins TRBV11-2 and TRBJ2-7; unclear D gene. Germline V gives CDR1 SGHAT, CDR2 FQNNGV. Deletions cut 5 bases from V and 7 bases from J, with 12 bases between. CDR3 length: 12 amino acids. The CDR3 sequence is CASSRPSWEQYF. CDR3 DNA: TGTGCCAGCAGCCGGCCCTCCTGGGAGCAGTACTTC.

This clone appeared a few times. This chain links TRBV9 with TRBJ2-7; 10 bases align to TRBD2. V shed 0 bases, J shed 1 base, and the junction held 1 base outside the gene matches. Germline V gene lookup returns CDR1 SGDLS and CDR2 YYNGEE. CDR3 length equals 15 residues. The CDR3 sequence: CASSVGAGGSYEQYF. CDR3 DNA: TGTGCCAGCAGCGTAGGAGCGGGGGGGTCCTACGAGCAGTACTTC.

Written as DNA, the CDR3 is TGTGCCAGCAGCCAAGATCGCCTAGCGGGTTTCGTCGGGGAGACCCAGTACTTC. Amino acid sequence: CASSQDRLAGFVGETQYF. This chain uses TRBV14 with TRBJ2-5, with TRBD2 identical over 8 bases. This CDR3 spans 18 amino acids. Trimming cost V 0 bases and J 5 bases; bases outside gene matches: 14. The germline CDR1 and CDR2 sequences are SGHDN and FVKESK.

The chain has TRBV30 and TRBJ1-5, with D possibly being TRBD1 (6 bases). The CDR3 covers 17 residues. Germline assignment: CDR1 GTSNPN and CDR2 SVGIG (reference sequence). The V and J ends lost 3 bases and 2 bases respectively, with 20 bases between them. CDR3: CAWRIFKDRPGNQPQHF. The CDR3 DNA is TGTGCCTGGAGAATTTTCAAGGACAGACCAGGCAATCAGCCCCAGCATTTT.

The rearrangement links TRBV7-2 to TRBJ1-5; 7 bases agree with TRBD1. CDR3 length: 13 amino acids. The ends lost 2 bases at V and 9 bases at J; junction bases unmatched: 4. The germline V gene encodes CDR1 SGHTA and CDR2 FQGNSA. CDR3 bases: TGTGCCAGCAGCTTACCCCAGGGGGGGCCCCAGCATTTT. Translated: CASSLPQGGPQHF.

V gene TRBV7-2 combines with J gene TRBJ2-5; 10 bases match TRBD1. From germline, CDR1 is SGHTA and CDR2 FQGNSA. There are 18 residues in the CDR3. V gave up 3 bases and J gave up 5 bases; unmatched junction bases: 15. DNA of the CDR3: TGTGCCAGCAGCTTTCGATCTGACAGGGGGCGAGCTCAGGAGACCCAGTACTTC. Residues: CASSFRSDRGRAQETQYF.

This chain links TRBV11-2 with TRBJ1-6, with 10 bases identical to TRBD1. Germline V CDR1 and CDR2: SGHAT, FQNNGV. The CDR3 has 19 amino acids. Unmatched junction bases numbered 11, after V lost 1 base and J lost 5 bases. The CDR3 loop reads CASSLVTGGADSDNSPLHF. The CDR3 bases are TGTGCCAGCAGCTTAGTGACAGGGGGCGCGGATAGTGATAATTCACCCCTCCACTTT.

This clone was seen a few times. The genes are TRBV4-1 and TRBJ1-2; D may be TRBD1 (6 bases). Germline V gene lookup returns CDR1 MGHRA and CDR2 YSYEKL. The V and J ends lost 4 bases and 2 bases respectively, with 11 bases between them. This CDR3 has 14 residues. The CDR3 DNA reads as TGCGCCAGCAGCCCCGCCGGACAGAACTATGGCTACACCTTC. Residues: CASSPAGQNYGYTF.

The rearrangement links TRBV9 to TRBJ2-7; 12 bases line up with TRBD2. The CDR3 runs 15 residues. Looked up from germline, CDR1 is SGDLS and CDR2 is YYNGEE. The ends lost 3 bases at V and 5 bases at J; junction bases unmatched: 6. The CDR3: CASSASGRVLDEQYF. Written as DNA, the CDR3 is TGTGCCAGCAGCGCTAGCGGGAGGGTTCTGGACGAGCAGTACTTC. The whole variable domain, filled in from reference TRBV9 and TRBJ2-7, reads DSGVTQTPKHLITATGQRVTLRCSPRSGDLSVYWYQQSLDQGLQFLIQYYNGEERAKGNILERFSAQQFPDLHSELNLSSLELGDSALYFCASSASGRVLDEQYFGPGTRLTVT.

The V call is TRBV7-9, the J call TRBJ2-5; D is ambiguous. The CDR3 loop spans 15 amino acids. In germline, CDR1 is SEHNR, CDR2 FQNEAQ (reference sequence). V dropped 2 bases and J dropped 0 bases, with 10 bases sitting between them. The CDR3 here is CASSLISWYQETQYF. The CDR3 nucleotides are TGTGCCAGCAGCTTAATCTCATGGTACCAAGAGACCCAGTACTTC.

CDR3 in amino acids: CASSWDTSGRYEQYF. The CDR3 nucleotides are TGTGCCAGCAGTTGGGATACTAGCGGGAGGTACGAGCAGTACTTC. V is TRBV6-5 and J is TRBJ2-7; 12 nucleotides match TRBD2. This CDR3 contains 15 residues. Unmatched junction bases numbered 5, after V lost 4 bases and J lost 4 bases. Looked up from germline, CDR1 is MNHEY and CDR2 is SVGAGI.

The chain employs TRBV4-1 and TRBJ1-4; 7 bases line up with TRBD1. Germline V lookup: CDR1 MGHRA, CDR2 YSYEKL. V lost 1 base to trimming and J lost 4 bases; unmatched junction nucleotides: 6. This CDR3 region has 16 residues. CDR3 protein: CASSQVTDRYNEKLFF. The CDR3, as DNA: TGCGCCAGCAGCCAAGTCACGGACAGGTATAATGAAAAACTGTTTTTT.

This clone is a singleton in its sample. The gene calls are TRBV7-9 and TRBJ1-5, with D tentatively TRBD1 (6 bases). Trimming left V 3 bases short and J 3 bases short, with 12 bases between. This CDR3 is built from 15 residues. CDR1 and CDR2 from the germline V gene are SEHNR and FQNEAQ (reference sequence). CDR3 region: CASSFGQPDNQPQHF. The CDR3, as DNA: TGTGCCAGCAGCTTCGGACAGCCAGACAATCAGCCCCAGCATTTT.